Ten or more counts support the clone carrying this TCR beta chain. The antigen is undetermined. During its preparation, the TCRbeta library received unique molecular identifiers. TCRdb re-analysed the PCR reads in MiXCR, keeping a single row per CDR3 protein. Among hundreds of thousands of distinct CDR3 sequences listed, approximately 8.9% were seen once. The data stem from a study of T-cell reconstitution after alpha-beta-depleted transplantation in children. Whole-study findings and limits: There were reportedly several hundred expanded graft clones from which alpha-beta T cells came about two months after transplant.

CDR3 length: 15 amino acids. Looked up from germline, CDR1 is SGHDT and CDR2 is YYEEEE. Trimming removed 0 bases from V and 5 bases from J, with 12 bases in between. The rearrangement uses TRBV5-6 and TRBJ2-1; D is ambiguous. Sample: PBMCs, mostly from graft donor cells, taken 180 days after TCRalphabeta/CD19-depleted stem cell transplant. This clonotype was obtained from a male patient younger than 18 who had a stem cell transplant for acute lymphoblastic leukemia, so the T cells may come from the graft donor. CDR3 sequence (DNA): TGTGCCAGCAGCTTGGACAATGACTTCCACAATGAGCAGTTCTTC. Residues: CASSLDNDFHNEQFF.